This passage covers 14 T cell receptor beta chains from one sample sequenced in a study of OX40 agonist ivuxolimab in advanced cancers. Sequencing used immunoSEQ multiplex PCR; TCRdb keeps in-frame clones, though not all of them. The table shows tens of thousands of clones, with about 90% occurring only once. Sequencing used CD4+ or CD8+ T cells sorted from blood, obtained in a trial of the OX40 agonist ivuxolimab. The origin of the receptors is an adult with an advanced solid tumor such as melanoma, head and neck, liver or kidney cancer.

The chain combines TRBV6-5 with TRBJ2-2; D is perhaps TRBD1 (6 bases). CDR3 size: 14 residues. Trimming stripped 6 bases from V and 1 base from J, with 9 bases between. In germline, CDR1 is MNHEY, CDR2 SVGAGI. The CDR3 sequence: CASRPGQNTGELFF. The CDR3 region has the DNA TGTGCCAGCAGACCGGGACAGAACACCGGGGAGCTGTTTTTT.

The rearrangement uses TRBV27 and TRBJ1-2; D call uncertain. The CDR3 length is 12 residues. Germline CDR1 is MNHEY and CDR2 is SMNVEV (reference sequence). V was clipped by 8 bases and J by 6 bases, with 13 bases between them. The CDR3 region has the DNA TGTGCCAGCCGGACGGTGCGGGATGGCTACACCTTC. Encoded protein: CASRTVRDGYTF.

The chain uses TRBV10-3 and TRBJ1-6; 7 bases are shared with TRBD1. Germline CDR1 and CDR2: ENHRY and SYGVKD. The CDR3 has 19 residues. V was clipped by 2 bases and J by 0 bases; unmatched bases: 10. CDR3 sequence (DNA): TGTGCCATCAGTGAGGGAAGGACAGGCTCGAGCTCCTATAATTCACCCCTCCACTTT. It yields the protein CAISEGRTGSSSYNSPLHF.

This chain connects TRBV19 to TRBJ1-5; D is possibly TRBD1 (5 bases). The CDR3 consists of 15 residues. Trimming stripped 7 bases from V and 2 bases from J, with 15 bases between. Germline lookup yields CDR1 LNHDA and CDR2 SQIVND (reference sequence). The chain's CDR3 is CASNSRGAGNQPQHF. CDR3 bases: TGTGCCAGTAATTCAAGGGGAGCGGGCAATCAGCCCCAGCATTTT.

The V call is TRBV28, the J call TRBJ1-5; no reliable D call. Per germline, CDR1 MDHEN and CDR2 SYDVKM. V was shortened by 2 bases and J by 2 bases, with 13 bases between the two germline ends. The length of the CDR3 is 16 residues. The CDR3 protein is CASSLNVRPGNQPQHF. In nucleotides, the CDR3 is TGTGCCAGCAGTTTAAATGTCCGACCGGGCAATCAGCCCCAGCATTTT.

This clone has a handful of counts. V usage is TRBV15 and J usage is TRBJ2-7; no clear D gene. The CDR3 consists of 13 residues. The V end lost 0 bases, the J end lost 4 bases, and 7 bases lay between the germline ends. Germline V gene lookup returns CDR1 LNHNV and CDR2 YYDKDF (reference sequence). In DNA form, the CDR3 reads TGTGCCACCAGCAGAGATCAAGGATACGAGCAGTACGTC. As protein: CATSRDQGYEQYV.

This sequence joins TRBV2 and TRBJ1-2, with 9 bases matching TRBD1. The V segment lost 6 bases and the J segment 8 bases; nucleotides outside the gene matches: 7. The germline CDR1 and CDR2 sequences are SNHLY and FYNNEI. The CDR3 is 13 residues long. The CDR3 coding sequence is TGTGCCAGCAGACAACAACAGGGGGCGGGCTACACCTTC. Translation: CASRQQQGAGYTF. Filled out from reference TRBV2 and TRBJ1-2, the complete variable domain reads EPEVTQTPSHQVTQMGQEVILRCVPISNHLYFYWYRQILGQKVEFLVSFYNNEISEKSEIFDDQFSVERPDGSNFTLKIRSTKLEDSAMYFCASRQQQGAGYTFGSGTRLTVV.

The rearrangement links TRBV7-8 to TRBJ1-5; D gene uncertain. The CDR3 is made up of 14 amino acids. The ends were cut back, 4 bases at V and 5 bases at J, with 12 bases in the middle. The germline V gene encodes CDR1 SGHVS and CDR2 FQNEAQ. CDR3 sequence (DNA): TGTGCCAGCAGCTACCCGGGAGGGTATCAGCCCCAGCATTTT. This codes for CASSYPGGYQPQHF.

V gene TRBV12-5 combines with J gene TRBJ2-7; TRBD1 is a possible D gene (5 bases). Germline assignment: CDR1 LGHNT and CDR2 FRNRAP. The CDR3 runs 16 residues. V was shortened by 1 base and J by 3 bases, with 16 bases between the two germline ends. In DNA, the CDR3 is TGTGCTAGTGGTTTGGGAACAGGTTATGGCGACTACGAGCAGTACTTC. This codes for CASGLGTGYGDYEQYF.

The chain joins TRBV11-2 to TRBJ1-2; no definite D call. CDR3 size: 15 residues. V shed 1 base and J shed 7 bases, with 16 bases lying between them. From germline, CDR1 is SGHAT and CDR2 FQNNGV. CDR3 loop: CASSLVAAAEGGYTF. The CDR3 region has the DNA TGTGCCAGCAGCTTAGTGGCGGCGGCGGAGGGTGGCTACACCTTC.

The V and J genes are TRBV19 and TRBJ1-5; no clear D. Germline values: CDR1 LNHDA, CDR2 SQIVND (reference sequence). The CDR3 contains 13 residues. V dropped 3 bases and J dropped 2 bases, with 5 bases sitting between them. Here the CDR3 reads CASSIDGNQPQHF. CDR3 sequence (DNA): TGTGCCAGTAGTATTGACGGCAATCAGCCCCAGCATTTT.

The chain employs TRBV29-1 and TRBJ2-2, with D hard to call. Germline V gene lookup returns CDR1 SQVTM and CDR2 ANQGSEA. V was cut by 6 bases and J by 4 bases, with 9 bases left in between. The CDR3 runs to 12 residues. As DNA, the CDR3 is TGCAGCGTATCTTGGGGCACCGGGGAGCTGTTTTTT. Residues: CSVSWGTGELFF.

This sequence joins TRBV18 and TRBJ2-5; D unclear. The CDR3 runs to 13 residues. Trimming pared 3 bases from V and 5 bases from J, leaving 10 bases between. Germline CDR1 reads KGHSH; CDR2 reads LQKENI. The CDR3 bases are TGTGCCAGCTCACCCCGCAACGGCGAGACCCAGTACTTC. Translation: CASSPRNGETQYF.

In DNA, the CDR3 is TGTGCCAGCAGCCGCCCTGGGCCCACAGATACGCAGTATTTT. It yields the protein CASSRPGPTDTQYF. J is TRBJ2-3 and V is TRBV6-5; D is undetermined. In germline, CDR1 is MNHEY, CDR2 SVGAGI. This CDR3 spans 14 amino acids. Trimming cost V 6 bases and J 2 bases, with 12 bases left between them.